These T cell receptor beta chains were read from a single sample in a study of blood T cells in healthy people across ages. MiXCR, run by TCRdb on the 5' RACE reads, gives a single entry per CDR3 protein. The sample lists around 1,000,000 distinct CDR3 sequences; less than 25% were seen once. These sequences were also reported in another study, on T cells of mothers and their children.

Input material: blood. The receptors were gathered from a girl aged 2 to 9 in good health. CDR3s include the opening cysteine and the closing phenylalanine or tryptophan. The order of the fields is clone size, D gene, J gene, V gene, CDR3 protein, CDR3 DNA. The D gene is left open where the match is weak. Size tells how often a clone was seen (once, few, many) or the class of an expanded clone, and some rows leave it out.

>.|.|TRBJ1-3|TRBV9
CASSGQGNTIYF
TGTGCCAGCAGCGGGCAAGGAAACACCATATATTTT
>.|TRBD2|TRBJ2-3|TRBV7-9
CASRPSGTYTDTQYF
TGTGCCAGCAGGCCGAGCGGGACTTACACAGATACGCAGTATTTT
>.|.|TRBJ1-1|TRBV27
CASRVEFHTEAFF
TGTGCCAGCAGGGTCGAATTTCACACTGAAGCTTTCTTT
>few|.|TRBJ2-5|TRBV20-1
CSARDLGGTETQYF
TGCAGTGCTAGAGATCTTGGGGGGACGGAGACCCAGTACTTC
>.|TRBD1|TRBJ1-1|TRBV5-1
CASSEWTGNMMNTEAFF
TGCGCCAGCAGCGAATGGACAGGGAATATGATGAACACTGAAGCTTTCTTT
>.|.|TRBJ1-5|TRBV27
CASSLKGFLGQPQHF
TGTGCCAGCAGTTTAAAAGGATTCCTAGGTCAGCCCCAGCATTTT
>few|.|TRBJ1-2|TRBV6-2/TRBV6-3
CASSNQGYGYTF
TGTGCCAGCAGCAACCAGGGGTACGGCTACACCTTC
>.|TRBD1|TRBJ2-1|TRBV5-4
CASSPSGQRFNEQFF
TGTGCCAGCAGCCCGTCGGGACAGCGCTTTAATGAGCAGTTCTTC
>few|TRBD2|TRBJ2-7|TRBV28
CASSPPWLAGLQYF
TGTGCCAGCAGTCCCCCTTGGCTAGCGGGACTGCAGTACTTC
>.|TRBD1|TRBJ2-4|TRBV12-3/TRBV12-4
CASTLGQGRNIQYF
TGTGCCAGCACCCTAGGACAGGGAAGAAACATTCAGTACTTC
>.|.|TRBJ2-3|TRBV4-3
CASSQGHDGRTQDTQYF
TGCGCCAGCAGCCAAGGCCATGACGGTCGGACCCAAGATACGCAGTATTTT
>few|TRBD1|TRBJ2-1|TRBV27
CASSFQSPGTANPNEQFF
TGTGCCAGCAGTTTCCAGTCCCCCGGGACAGCTAACCCTAATGAGCAGTTCTTC
>.|.|TRBJ1-6|TRBV5-1
CASSFGDTDSPLHF
TGCGCCAGCAGCTTCGGGGACACCGATTCACCCCTCCACTTT
>few|.|TRBJ2-2|TRBV6-2/TRBV6-3
CASSGTVRTGELFF
TGTGCCAGCTCCGGGACCGTGAGGACCGGGGAGCTGTTTTTT
>.|TRBD1|TRBJ1-1|TRBV20-1
CSANRGTEAFF
TGCAGTGCTAACAGGGGGACTGAAGCTTTCTTT
>.|.|TRBJ2-3|TRBV11-2
CASSSGVGGVDTQYF
TGTGCCAGCAGCTCAGGGGTGGGAGGCGTAGATACGCAGTATTTT
>few|.|TRBJ2-7|TRBV6-1
CASSENPLGDEQYF
TGTGCCAGCAGTGAAAACCCCTTGGGGGACGAGCAGTACTTC
>few|TRBD1|TRBJ1-2|TRBV29-1
CSVESGTGGGGYTF
TGCAGCGTTGAATCGGGTACAGGGGGCGGCGGCTACACCTTC
>.|.|TRBJ2-1|TRBV10-3
CAISERGGSLSYNEQFF
TGTGCCATCAGTGAGAGGGGGGGGTCCCTATCCTACAATGAGCAGTTCTTC
>.|.|TRBJ2-1|TRBV21-1
CASSSRRSGATLYNEQFF
TGTGCCAGCAGCTCACGGCGATCGGGAGCCACCCTCTACAATGAGCAGTTCTTC
>.|TRBD2|TRBJ2-1|TRBV5-1
CASSTTSGRGNEQFF
TGCGCCAGCAGCACGACTAGCGGGAGAGGCAATGAGCAGTTCTTC
>few|.|TRBJ2-7|TRBV28
CASSATVATYEQYF
TGTGCCAGCAGTGCTACAGTTGCCACCTACGAGCAGTACTTC
>.|TRBD2|TRBJ2-1|TRBV20-1
CSARDLTGGHNEQFF
TGCAGTGCTAGAGATTTAACGGGGGGGCACAATGAGCAGTTCTTC
>.|TRBD1|TRBJ2-7|TRBV4-3
CASSQARQGHEQYF
TGCGCCAGCAGCCAAGCGAGACAGGGTCACGAGCAGTACTTC
>few|.|TRBJ2-4|TRBV29-1
CSVEGENIQYF
TGCAGCGTTGAGGGGGAAAACATTCAGTACTTC
>few|.|TRBJ2-7|TRBV6-2/TRBV6-3
CASSVAHYEQYF
TGTGCCAGCAGCGTCGCCCACTACGAGCAGTACTTC
>few|.|TRBJ2-7|TRBV2
CASSDQSSYEQYF
TGTGCCAGCAGTGATCAGAGCTCCTACGAGCAGTACTTC
>few|.|TRBJ1-1|TRBV23-1
CASSRWGAGGTFF
TGCGCCAGCAGTCGGTGGGGGGCGGGCGGAACTTTCTTT
>few|.|TRBJ2-7|TRBV13
CASSTQGTGFEQYF
TGTGCCAGCAGCACCCAAGGAACAGGGTTCGAGCAGTACTTC
>once|.|TRBJ2-5|TRBV5-1
CASSSGREAGTQYF
TGCGCCAGCAGCTCGGGACGAGAGGCGGGGACCCAGTACTTC
>.|TRBD1|TRBJ2-5|TRBV20-1
CSARDWRDREETQCF
TGCAGTGCTAGAGATTGGCGGGACAGGGAAGAGACCCAGTGCTTC
>few|TRBD1|TRBJ2-7|TRBV11-1
CASSAYPDRGGEQYF
TGTGCCAGCAGCGCGTATCCGGACAGGGGAGGAGAGCAGTACTTC
>.|TRBD1|TRBJ2-7|TRBV11-2
CASSYWDRAAEQYF
TGTGCCAGCAGCTATTGGGACAGGGCCGCCGAGCAGTACTTC
>.|TRBD2|TRBJ2-1|TRBV20-1
CSARDTSGGPGYNEQFF
TGCAGTGCTAGAGATACTAGCGGGGGACCGGGATACAATGAGCAGTTCTTC
>few|TRBD1|TRBJ2-5|TRBV6-5
CASSPGTDRQTQYF
TGTGCCAGCAGCCCCGGGACAGATCGTCAGACCCAGTACTTC
>.|.|TRBJ1-5|TRBV6-1
CASSELRTAQPQHF
TGTGCCAGCAGTGAACTTAGGACAGCACAGCCCCAGCATTTT
>.|.|TRBJ2-3|TRBV5-6
CASSHLGGSTDTQYF
TGTGCCAGCAGCCACCTGGGAGGTAGCACAGATACGCAGTATTTT
>few|.|TRBJ1-3|TRBV20-1
CSARYRDPFIPSGNTIYF
TGCAGTGCTAGATACCGGGACCCCTTTATCCCCTCTGGAAACACCATATATTTT
>few|TRBD2|TRBJ2-7|TRBV6-2/TRBV6-3
CASSKTSRGNSDEQYF
TGTGCCAGCAGCAAGACTAGCCGGGGGAATTCGGACGAGCAGTACTTC
>.|.|TRBJ2-3|TRBV20-1
CSAWGGGRVSTDTQYF
TGCAGTGCTTGGGGGGGCGGCCGGGTATCTACAGATACGCAGTATTTT
>.|.|TRBJ2-1|TRBV9
CASSVPGIYNEQFF
TGTGCCAGCAGCGTCCCAGGAATCTACAATGAGCAGTTCTTC
>few|TRBD2|TRBJ2-5|TRBV7-8
CAVSGGEETQYF
TGTGCAGTTTCGGGGGGTGAAGAGACCCAGTACTTC
>many|.|TRBJ2-1|TRBV6-6
CASSPLVGSYNEQFF
TGTGCCAGCAGCCCCCTAGTTGGCTCCTACAATGAGCAGTTCTTC
>.|.|TRBJ1-1|TRBV15
CATSRPQATEAFF
TGTGCCACCAGCAGACCCCAGGCCACTGAAGCTTTCTTT
>many|TRBD1|TRBJ2-7|TRBV9
CASSVEGETGQGAWQYF
TGTGCCAGCAGCGTAGAGGGGGAGACTGGACAGGGGGCTTGGCAGTACTTC
>few|.|TRBJ1-6|TRBV3-1
CASGLQGGSPLHF
TGTGCCAGCGGACTACAGGGAGGTTCACCCCTCCACTTT
>many|.|TRBJ2-5|TRBV20-1
CSAQLSNRETQYF
TGCAGTGCGCAGCTGTCAAACCGGGAGACCCAGTACTTC
>few|TRBD2|TRBJ2-1|TRBV10-2
CASSDPLAGYYEQFF
TGCGCCAGCAGTGACCCACTAGCGGGCTATTATGAGCAGTTCTTC
>few|.|TRBJ1-1|TRBV4-1
CASSQNRDGKAFF
TGCGCCAGCAGCCAAAACAGGGACGGAAAAGCTTTCTTT
>few|.|TRBJ2-7|TRBV20-1
CSARELGVNEQYF
TGCAGTGCTAGAGAGTTGGGGGTTAACGAGCAGTACTTC
>.|.|TRBJ2-1|TRBV24-1
CATGSSREQFF
TGTGCCACAGGTAGCTCCAGGGAGCAGTTCTTC
>.|TRBD1|TRBJ2-7|TRBV20-1
CSARGDRGSYEQYF
TGCAGTGCTAGGGGAGACAGGGGCTCCTACGAGCAGTACTTC
>once|TRBD1|TRBJ2-7|TRBV5-4
CASSSMTGSVTYEQYF
TGTGCCAGCAGCTCAATGACAGGGTCCGTAACCTACGAGCAGTACTTC
>few|.|TRBJ2-5|TRBV19
CASSHRGGIEAETQYF
TGTGCCAGTAGCCACCGCGGCGGCATCGAGGCAGAGACCCAGTACTTC
>.|.|TRBJ1-1|TRBV6-5
CASSPPPGSTEAFF
TGTGCCAGCAGTCCCCCCCCCGGGAGCACTGAAGCTTTCTTT